What follows is one TCR beta chain and its context. No antigen is known for it. Clones were sequenced by immunoSEQ multiplex PCR, and TCRdb holds only the in-frame ones, with some missing. The table has 75,000 to 95,000 clones, 83% seen once. The sample is drawn from a study of PD-1 blockade in classical Hodgkin lymphoma. Findings and caveats of the study: TCR diversity rose significantly by C4D1 in CD4+ but not CD8+ cells. Prior therapy or disease activity may underlie the repertoire differences, whose causes remain undefined.

From germline, CDR1 is SGHVS and CDR2 FQNEAQ. The CDR3 contains 15 residues. The V and J ends lost 4 bases and 8 bases, in that order; junction bases with no gene match: 4. Time point given: cycle 4 day 1 (C4D1), after about 6 weeks of nivolumab. There was relapse after autologous stem cell transplantation in every patient, and there was variation in brentuximab vedotin exposure. Classifying best responses yielded complete response, partial response or progressive disease. This TCR came from a human donor with classical Hodgkin lymphoma. V and J are TRBV7-8 and TRBJ2-1; TRBD2 agrees at 14 bases. Sequenced here: peripheral blood mononuclear cells (PBMCs), sampled before the fourth cycle of nivolumab. The CDR3 DNA reads TGTGCCAGCAGCTGGGGACTAGCGGGAGTGGATGAGCAGTTCTTC. It translates to CASSWGLAGVDEQFF.